The 32 T cell receptor beta chains listed next were all sequenced from one sample in a study of blood T cell repertoires in COVID-19. Measured with immunoSEQ multiplex PCR; TCRdb has only the in-frame clones, and not every one. This repertoire shows tens of thousands of clones, over 80% found once; its top ten account for roughly 13%. Material for sequencing was peripheral blood. These receptors were collected from a human donor in a cohort sampled during active COVID-19.

The V gene is TRBV28, the J gene TRBJ1-2; TRBD1 matches 8 bases. The CDR3 runs to 15 residues. CDR1 and CDR2 (germline): MDHEN, SYDVKM. V gave up 1 base and J gave up 8 bases; unmatched junction bases: 9. CDR3 loop: CASSLSSNRGRGYTF. The CDR3 DNA is TGTGCCAGCAGTTTATCGTCCAACAGGGGGAGAGGCTACACCTTC.

The gene calls are TRBV4-1 and TRBJ1-2, with 9 positions matching TRBD1. This CDR3 has 15 residues. Looked up from germline, CDR1 is MGHRA and CDR2 is YSYEKL. Trimming removed 1 base from V and 6 bases from J; junction bases left unmatched: 6. The CDR3 sequence is CASSQAAQGADGYTF. The CDR3 DNA reads TGCGCCAGCAGCCAAGCGGCACAGGGGGCTGATGGCTACACCTTC.

The V and J genes are TRBV6-6 and TRBJ1-4; 7 nucleotides agree with TRBD1. V shed 4 bases, J shed 3 bases, and the junction held 5 bases outside the gene matches. The V gene's germline CDR1 is MNHNY and CDR2 SVGAGI (reference sequence). This CDR3 spans 15 amino acids. The CDR3 reads CASSFSQGANEKLFF. In DNA, the CDR3 is TGTGCCAGCAGTTTCAGCCAGGGGGCTAATGAAAAACTGTTTTTT.

The chain combines TRBV18 with TRBJ2-3; TRBD2 matches at 12 bases. V trimming: 2 bases; J trimming: 4 bases; junction bases outside the gene matches: 10. The CDR3 contains 18 residues. Germline V CDR1 and CDR2: KGHSH, LQKENI. CDR3 DNA: TGTGCCAGCTCACCAAATATTGGACTAGCGGGGCTTGCAGATACGCAGTATTTT. Translating it yields CASSPNIGLAGLADTQYF.

The chain has TRBV4-2 and TRBJ1-1; 9 bases line up with TRBD1. CDR1 and CDR2 (germline): LGHNA, YNFKEQ. V lost 1 base, J lost 5 bases, and 5 bases stayed unmatched. This CDR3 comprises 15 residues. CDR3 in DNA: TGTGCCAGCAGCCAAGCGGGACAGGGAAGGACTGAAGCTTTCTTT. Its translation: CASSQAGQGRTEAFF.

The chain employs TRBV11-2 and TRBJ2-7; the D is unclear. Between the trimmed V and J ends, which lost 5 bases and 6 bases, there was a span of 14 bases. The CDR3 extends over 13 amino acids. The germline CDR1 and CDR2 sequences are SGHAT and FQNNGV. CDR3 amino acids: CASSVVYSGEQYF. The CDR3 nucleotides are TGTGCCAGCAGCGTAGTTTACTCGGGCGAGCAGTACTTC.

A few counts support this clone. The CDR3 region is CAWAYGTDGSPLHF. CDR3 sequence (DNA): TGTGCCTGGGCATACGGGACAGACGGATCACCCCTCCACTTT. This chain joins TRBV30 and TRBJ1-6; 7 nucleotides agree with TRBD1. The CDR3 loop spans 14 amino acids. J was trimmed by 10 bases and V by 5 bases; bases with no gene match: 11. Germline CDR1 and CDR2: GTSNPN and SVGIG (reference sequence).

The J gene is TRBJ2-7, the V gene TRBV3-1 (or the pseudogene TRBV3-2), with 13 bases fitting TRBD2. Germline CDR1 is LGHDT and CDR2 is YNNKEL (reference sequence). V shed 1 base, J shed 2 bases, and the junction held 5 bases outside the gene matches. This CDR3 region has 17 residues. Written as DNA, the CDR3 is TGTGCCAGCAGCCAAGGGGCAGGACTAGCGGGGGCCTACGAGCAGTACTTC. This sequence encodes CASSQGAGLAGAYEQYF.

This chain connects TRBV5-6 to TRBJ1-1; maybe TRBD1 (6 bases). CDR3 length: 15 residues. Germline CDR1 and CDR2: SGHDT and YYEEEE. V lost 1 base and J lost 3, with 13 bases in between. This CDR3 is CASSLFDRKDTEAFF. The DNA for the CDR3 is TGTGCCAGCAGCTTGTTCGACAGGAAGGACACTGAAGCTTTCTTT.

The rearrangement joins TRBV4-3 to TRBJ2-3; 9 bases are a match to TRBD2. Germline lookup yields CDR1 LGHNA and CDR2 YSLEER. Unmatched junction bases numbered 5, after V lost 2 bases and J lost 2 bases. This CDR3 has 16 amino acids. CDR3 sequence: CASSQLSGGITDTQYF. The CDR3, as DNA: TGCGCCAGCAGCCAACTGAGCGGGGGGATCACAGATACGCAGTATTTT.

In its sample, this clone was seen a few times. V gene TRBV9 combines with J gene TRBJ1-4; D unclear. Germline CDR1 is SGDLS and CDR2 is YYNGEE. The CDR3 consists of 12 residues. Trimming took 4 bases from V and 8 from J, leaving 9 bases between them. The CDR3 reads CASSPEGEKLFF. CDR3 bases: TGTGCCAGCAGCCCAGAGGGCGAAAAACTGTTTTTT. The full variable domain, rest sourced from reference TRBV9 and TRBJ1-4, is DSGVTQTPKHLITATGQRVTLRCSPRSGDLSVYWYQQSLDQGLQFLIQYYNGEERAKGNILERFSAQQFPDLHSELNLSSLELGDSALYFCASSPEGEKLFFGSGTQLSVL.

This clone has a handful of counts. This rearrangement joins TRBV14 to TRBJ2-7, with D possibly being TRBD1 (6 bases). Germline lookup yields CDR1 SGHDN and CDR2 FVKESK. V was pared by 3 bases and J by 3 bases, with 9 bases between. This CDR3 region has 13 residues. For the CDR3, the DNA is TGTGCCAGCAGCCAGGGACAAATCTACGAGCAGTACTTC. Protein sequence: CASSQGQIYEQYF.

In this sample, this clone turned up once. The V and J genes are TRBV5-1 and TRBJ2-5; weak D call: TRBD1 (5 bases). V lost 0 bases and J lost 1, with 10 bases in between. This CDR3 is built from 15 residues. Germline values: CDR1 SGHRS, CDR2 YFSETQ. CDR3 sequence: CASSLGSGPQETQYF. DNA for the CDR3: TGCGCCAGCAGCTTGGGGTCAGGGCCCCAAGAGACCCAGTACTTC.

In DNA, the CDR3 is TGTGCCAGCAGCTTGGGAGAGACCGGGGAGCTGTTTTTT. This sequence encodes CASSLGETGELFF. The chain carries TRBV5-4 and TRBJ2-2; D not certain. CDR1 and CDR2 from the germline V gene are SGHNT and YYREEE (reference sequence). V lost 0 bases, J lost 5 bases, and 5 bases lay in between. The CDR3 runs to 13 residues.

V is TRBV20-1 and J is TRBJ1-2; TRBD1 matches at 12 bases. V lost 3 bases to trimming and J lost 1 base; unmatched junction nucleotides: 12. Germline V gives CDR1 DFQATT, CDR2 SNEGSKA (reference sequence). The CDR3 runs to 18 residues. CDR3 nucleotide sequence: TGCAGTGCTAGTTCCTCTCCGGGACAGGGGGCTGTTAACTATGGCTACACCTTC. This encodes CSASSSPGQGAVNYGYTF.

The V gene is TRBV10-3, the J gene TRBJ1-2, with 8 bases lining up with TRBD1. The CDR3 totals 12 residues. Germline V gene sequence: CDR1 ENHRY, CDR2 SYGVKD. Trimming at V came to 6 bases and at J to 10 bases, leaving 7 bases not matched to a gene. In nucleotides, the CDR3 is TGTGCCATCAGCCTGGGACAGGAGTCCTACACCTTC. Its protein product is CAISLGQESYTF.

This clone has only a few counts. This rearrangement joins TRBV9 to TRBJ2-5; 9 nucleotides match TRBD2. J lost 5 bases, V lost 3 bases, and 8 bases had no gene match. The germline V gene has CDR1 SGDLS and CDR2 YYNGEE. The CDR3 spans 15 residues. DNA for the CDR3: TGTGCCAGCAGCGCTGGGACTAGCAGTCGGGAGACCCAGTACTTC. Its translation: CASSAGTSSRETQYF.

The chain is built from TRBV10-2 and TRBJ2-7; 14 bases match TRBD2. Germline V gene data show CDR1 as WSHSY and CDR2 as SAAADI. CDR3 length: 17 amino acids. The junction had 16 bases not matched to a gene; V was cut back by 6 bases and J by 9 bases. CDR3 DNA sequence: TGCGCCAGCAGGTCCTGGACTAGCGGGGGGCGTGGTTTTGGGCAGTACTTC. Amino acid sequence: CASRSWTSGGRGFGQYF.

The J gene is TRBJ1-2, the V gene TRBV5-5; no definite D call. CDR1 and CDR2 from the germline V gene are SGHKS and YYEKEE (reference sequence). CDR3 length: 15 amino acids. Trimming took 4 bases from V and 5 from J, leaving 18 bases between them. The CDR3 region has the DNA TGTGCCAGCAGCCCTTATAGCCCGTCAGCATATGGCTACACCTTC. It codes for CASSPYSPSAYGYTF.

V and J are TRBV5-4 and TRBJ1-4, with D hard to call. This CDR3 is built from 14 residues. Trimming took off 0 bases at V and 4 bases at J, with 7 bases between the two ends. CDR1 is SGHNT and CDR2 is YYREEE in the germline V gene (reference sequence). The CDR3 DNA is TGTGCCAGCAGCTTGGACAGCCTTAATGAAAAACTGTTTTTT. It yields the protein CASSLDSLNEKLFF.

The rearrangement joins TRBV19 to TRBJ2-3; TRBD1 might be the D (5 bases). Trimming shortened V by 0 bases and J by 0 bases, and 10 bases separated the two germline ends. CDR1 and CDR2 (germline): LNHDA, SQIVND (reference sequence). The CDR3 has 16 residues. The CDR3 bases are TGTGCCAGTAGTATAGATGGGCGACAGAGCACAGATACGCAGTATTTT. Residues: CASSIDGRQSTDTQYF.

V and J are TRBV19 and TRBJ2-6, with D possibly TRBD1 on 5 matching bases. V was clipped by 2 bases and J by 4 bases, with 9 bases between them. The CDR3 spans 15 residues. Germline lookup yields CDR1 LNHDA and CDR2 SQIVND (reference sequence). CDR3 sequence (DNA): TGTGCCAGTAGTATAATGGGGCAAGGGGCCAACGTCCTGACTTTC. This codes for CASSIMGQGANVLTF.

This clone was found once. The genes are TRBV4-1 and TRBJ2-7; the match to TRBD1 covers 8 bases. Trimming cost V 2 bases and J 5 bases; bases outside gene matches: 5. The CDR3 covers 14 residues. The germline gives CDR1 MGHRA, CDR2 YSYEKL. CDR3 DNA: TGCGCCAGCAGCCAACCCAGGGGGCGGCACGAGCAGTACTTC. This sequence encodes CASSQPRGRHEQYF.

The chain carries TRBV5-6 and TRBJ1-2; D gene unclear. V dropped 4 bases and J dropped 8 bases, with 18 bases sitting between them. This CDR3 is 14 amino acids long. From germline, CDR1 is SGHDT and CDR2 YYEEEE. CDR3: CASSLGLSPRGYTF. As DNA, the CDR3 is TGTGCCAGCAGCCTTGGACTTTCTCCCCGGGGCTACACCTTC.

This chain connects TRBV2 to TRBJ1-1; the match to TRBD1 covers 7 bases. After removal of 9 bases from V and 0 bases from J, the junction contained 7 bases not matched to a gene. The V gene's germline CDR1 is SNHLY and CDR2 FYNNEI. The CDR3 runs 14 residues. CDR3 residues: CARTGPNMNTEAFF. The CDR3 DNA reads TGTGCCAGGACAGGGCCCAACATGAACACTGAAGCTTTCTTT.

V usage is TRBV25-1 and J usage is TRBJ2-7; 7 positions agree with TRBD1. From germline, CDR1 is MGHDK and CDR2 SYGVNS. CDR3 length: 13 amino acids. The junction had 3 bases not matched to a gene; V was cut back by 6 bases and J by 1 base. The CDR3 loop is CASRKTGSYEQYF. As DNA, the CDR3 is TGTGCCAGCAGAAAGACAGGGTCCTACGAGCAGTACTTC.

This clone was detected a few times. J is TRBJ1-1 and V is TRBV5-8; D is uncertain. The germline gives CDR1 SGHTS, CDR2 YDEGEE. There are 12 residues in the CDR3. Trimming stripped 2 bases from V and 7 bases from J, with 9 bases between. The CDR3 nucleotides are TGTGCCAGCAGCTTTGCAGGATATGAAGCTTTCTTT. Protein product: CASSFAGYEAFF. Filled out from reference TRBV5-8 and TRBJ1-1, the complete variable domain reads EAGVTQSPTHLIKTRGQQATLRCSPISGHTSVYWYQQALGLGLQFLLWYDEGEERNRGNFPPRFSGRQFPNYSSELNVNALELEDSALYLCASSFAGYEAFFGQGTRLTVV.

This clone was counted only a few times. The chain joins TRBV7-9 to TRBJ1-3; possibly TRBD1 for D (6 bases). V lost 1 base to trimming and J lost 4 bases, with 8 bases between them. Germline CDR1 reads SEHNR; CDR2 reads FQNEAQ (reference sequence). The CDR3 runs 14 residues. CDR3 nucleotide sequence: TGTGCCAGCAGCTTAGGGACAGAAGGAAACACCATATATTTT. The encoded protein is CASSLGTEGNTIYF.

The V and J genes are TRBV6-5 and TRBJ1-1; 7 bases are shared with TRBD1. J lost 1 base, V lost 10 bases, and 9 bases had no gene match. Per germline, CDR1 MNHEY and CDR2 SVGAGI. The CDR3 is made up of 14 amino acids. The CDR3 nucleotides read TGTGCCACGATAAGATGGACAGGGAACACTGAAGCTTTCTTT. This encodes CATIRWTGNTEAFF.

The chain is built from TRBV6-1 and TRBJ1-1; the D is unclear. The germline V gene encodes CDR1 MNHNS and CDR2 SASEGT. The length of the CDR3 is 14 residues. V lost 0 bases, J lost 1 base, and 6 bases lay in between. The CDR3 region has the DNA TGTGCCAGCAGTGAAGCTGGGCGGAACACTGAAGCTTTCTTT. Translated, it gives CASSEAGRNTEAFF.

CDR3 protein: CAWGPVNTEAFF. DNA for the CDR3: TGTGCCTGGGGTCCCGTGAACACTGAAGCTTTCTTT. This sequence joins TRBV30 and TRBJ1-1, with no clear D. This CDR3 is built from 12 residues. From germline, CDR1 is GTSNPN and CDR2 SVGIG (reference sequence). V lost 5 bases and J 0 bases, leaving 7 bases between the germline ends.

Comments on this clone: It is unclear where the CDR3 begins or ends on the DNA, so no DNA is shown, and the CDR3 is as TCRdb lists it. The rearrangement links TRBV20-1 to TRBJ2-7; the DNA was not compared with TRBD1, the D call given in the table. The CDR3 is 13 amino acids long, termini counted. CDR1 and CDR2 from the germline V gene are DFQATT and SNEGSKA (reference sequence). CDR3 in amino acids: CSASFGQGAGKYF.